A selection of T cell receptor beta chains follows, all from one sample in a study of blood T cell repertoires in COVID-19. The repertoire was sequenced with immunoSEQ multiplex PCR; TCRdb's copy has only in-frame clones and lacks some. The sample records about 100,000 clones, around four fifths being singletons. Sequencing was done on a sample of peripheral blood. Receptor source: a man in his forties or fifties with active or convalescent COVID-19. The CDR3 runs from the conserved cysteine through the conserved F or W. The D gene is left open where the match is weak. The size field is filled for only some rows; it gives once, few, many or a size class.

>TRBD1|TRBJ1-2|NA|TRBV30
CASPDHRGAKGYTF
TGTGCCTCACCAGACCACAGGGGAGCGAAGGGCTACACCTTC
>TRBD1|TRBJ1-4|NA|TRBV19
CASSTPNRGPYEKLFF
TGTGCCAGTAGTACTCCCAACAGGGGGCCGTATGAAAAACTGTTTTTT
>TRBD1|TRBJ1-5|few|TRBV25-1
CASSSTGGNQPQHF
TGTGCCAGCAGCTCGACAGGGGGCAATCAGCCCCAGCATTTT
>NA|TRBJ1-3|NA|TRBV5-1
CASSLVAGTQTGNTIYF
TGCGCCAGCAGCTTGGTAGCGGGGACTCAAACTGGAAACACCATATATTTT
>NA|TRBJ1-2|NA|TRBV2
CASRLGGVYGYTF
TGTGCCAGCAGGCTGGGGGGGGTCTATGGCTACACCTTC
>NA|TRBJ1-2|NA|TRBV2
CASGQGIYGYTF
TGTGCCAGCGGGCAGGGGATCTATGGCTACACCTTC
>TRBD2|TRBJ2-1|NA|TRBV29-1
CSVGERESYNEQFF
TGCAGCGTTGGGGAGCGGGAGTCCTACAATGAGCAGTTCTTC
>NA|TRBJ1-5|NA|TRBV19
CASHPWGGPTYQPQHF
TGTGCCAGTCACCCCTGGGGGGGCCCCACTTATCAGCCCCAGCATTTT
>NA|TRBJ1-2|NA|TRBV2
CASGVGGYGYTF
TGTGCCAGCGGAGTGGGGGGCTATGGCTACACCTTC
>NA|TRBJ1-1|NA|TRBV19
CASSIGGGNTEAFF
TGTGCCAGTAGTATCGGAGGTGGGAACACTGAAGCTTTCTTT
>TRBD1|TRBJ2-5|few|TRBV19
CASSIGTGGEETQYF
TGTGCCAGTAGTATAGGTACAGGGGGAGAAGAGACCCAGTACTTC
>TRBD2|TRBJ2-1|NA|TRBV6-5
CASRYSSGSYNEQFF
TGTGCCAGCAGATATTCTAGCGGGAGTTACAATGAGCAGTTCTTC
>TRBD2|TRBJ2-7|NA|TRBV7-9
CASSSKREGRYEQYF
TGTGCCAGCAGCTCTAAGCGGGAGGGCCGGTACGAGCAGTACTTC
>NA|TRBJ2-4|NA|TRBV28
CASSLPWGPAENIQYF
TGTGCCAGCAGTTTACCCTGGGGGCCCGCAGAAAACATTCAGTACTTC
>NA|TRBJ1-6|NA|TRBV19
CATREDSYNSPLHF
TGTGCCACCAGAGAGGACTCCTATAATTCACCCCTCCACTTT
>TRBD2|TRBJ2-7|NA|TRBV5-5
CASNQAGGSYEQYF
TGTGCCAGCAATCAAGCGGGAGGGTCCTACGAGCAGTACTTC